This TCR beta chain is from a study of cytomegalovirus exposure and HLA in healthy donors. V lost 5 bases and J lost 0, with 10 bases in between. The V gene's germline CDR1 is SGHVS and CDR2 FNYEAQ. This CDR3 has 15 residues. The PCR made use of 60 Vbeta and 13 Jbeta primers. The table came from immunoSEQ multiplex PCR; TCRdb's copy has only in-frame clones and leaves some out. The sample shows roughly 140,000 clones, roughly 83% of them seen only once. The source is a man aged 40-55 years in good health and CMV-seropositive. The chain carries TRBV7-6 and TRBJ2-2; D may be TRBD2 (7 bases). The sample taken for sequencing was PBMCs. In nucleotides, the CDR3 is TGTGCCAGCAGCAAGGGGGGGTCGAACACCGGGGAGCTGTTTTTT. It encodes CASSKGGSNTGELFF.